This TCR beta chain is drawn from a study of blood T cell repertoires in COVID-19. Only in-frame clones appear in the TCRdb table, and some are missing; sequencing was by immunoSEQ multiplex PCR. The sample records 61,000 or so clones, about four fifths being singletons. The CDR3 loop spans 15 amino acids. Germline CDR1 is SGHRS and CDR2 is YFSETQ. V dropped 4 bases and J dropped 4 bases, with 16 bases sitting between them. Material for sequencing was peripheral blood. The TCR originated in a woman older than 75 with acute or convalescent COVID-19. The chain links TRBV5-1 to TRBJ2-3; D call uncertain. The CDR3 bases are TGCGCCAGCAGCCCCCCGACTGGTGCCTCAGATACGCAGTATTTT. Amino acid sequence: CASSPPTGASDTQYF.